A single sample is the source of the 5 T cell receptor beta chains below, sequenced in a study of blood T cell repertoires in COVID-19. Profiled with immunoSEQ multiplex PCR; TCRdb holds only in-frame clones, not every one. Among roughly 190,000 clones listed, approximately 80% were seen once. Sequencing used peripheral blood. These receptors came from a human donor in a cohort sampled during active COVID-19.

V usage is TRBV18 and J usage is TRBJ2-7, with 8 bases lining up with TRBD1. Unmatched junction bases numbered 1, after V lost 3 bases and J lost 0 bases. Per germline, CDR1 KGHSH and CDR2 LQKENI. This CDR3 contains 14 residues. This chain's CDR3 is CASSPQGASYEQYF. CDR3 DNA: TGTGCCAGCTCACCCCAGGGGGCCTCCTACGAGCAGTACTTC.

V and J are TRBV6-5 and TRBJ1-3; D ambiguous. The CDR3 covers 13 residues. The germline V gene encodes CDR1 MNHEY and CDR2 SVGAGI. V gave up 5 bases and J gave up 1 base, with 6 bases separating them. The CDR3 DNA reads TGTGCCAGCAGTCGGTATTCTGGAAACACCATATATTTT. It yields the protein CASSRYSGNTIYF.

The J gene is TRBJ2-7, the V gene TRBV27; 7 bases map to TRBD1. V gave up 8 bases and J gave up 2 bases; unmatched junction bases: 12. The CDR3 length is 15 residues. Germline CDR1 reads MNHEY; CDR2 reads SMNVEV (reference sequence). In DNA form, the CDR3 reads TGTGCCAGCCGGCTTCGACAGGGCTTACCCTACGAGCAGTACTTC. The encoded protein is CASRLRQGLPYEQYF.

The rearrangement joins TRBV5-6 to TRBJ2-1; D is possibly TRBD1 (6 bases). CDR3 length: 16 amino acids. V dropped 2 bases and J dropped 6 bases, with 18 bases sitting between them. The germline V gene encodes CDR1 SGHDT and CDR2 YYEEEE. CDR3 in DNA: TGTGCCAGCAGCTTCTTTGAAGGGGGTTGGTCCAATGAGCAGTTCTTC. Encoded protein: CASSFFEGGWSNEQFF.

The chain carries TRBV7-2 and TRBJ2-2, with 14 bases that match TRBD2. Germline loops: CDR1 SGHTA, CDR2 FQGNSA. CDR3 size: 17 residues. Germline trimming cut 5 bases from V and 2 bases from J; bases unmatched to any gene: 4. The CDR3 loop reads CASSKGLAGGNTGELFF. In nucleotides, the CDR3 is TGTGCCAGCAGCAAAGGACTAGCGGGAGGAAACACCGGGGAGCTGTTTTTT.